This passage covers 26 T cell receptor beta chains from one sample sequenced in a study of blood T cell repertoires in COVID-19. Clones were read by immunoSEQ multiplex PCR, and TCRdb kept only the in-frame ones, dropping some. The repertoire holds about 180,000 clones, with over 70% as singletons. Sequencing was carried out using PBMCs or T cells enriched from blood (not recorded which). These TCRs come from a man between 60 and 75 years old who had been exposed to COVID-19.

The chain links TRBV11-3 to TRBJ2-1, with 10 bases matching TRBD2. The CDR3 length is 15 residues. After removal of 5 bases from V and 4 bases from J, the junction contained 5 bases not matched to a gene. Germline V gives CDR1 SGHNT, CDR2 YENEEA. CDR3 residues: CASSPLAGEYNEQFF. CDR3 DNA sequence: TGTGCCAGCAGCCCCCTAGCGGGGGAATACAATGAGCAGTTCTTC. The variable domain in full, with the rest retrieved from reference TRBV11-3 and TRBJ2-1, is EAGVVQSPRYKIIEKKQPVAFWCNPISGHNTLYWYLQNLGQGPELLIRYENEEAVDDSQLPKDRFSAERLKGVDSTLKIQPAELGDSAVYLCASSPLAGEYNEQFFGPGTRLTVL.

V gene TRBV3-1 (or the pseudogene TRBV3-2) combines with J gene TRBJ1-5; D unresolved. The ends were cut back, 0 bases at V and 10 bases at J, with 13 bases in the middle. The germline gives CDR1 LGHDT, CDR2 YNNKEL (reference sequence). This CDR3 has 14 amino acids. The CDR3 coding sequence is TGTGCCAGCAGCCAAGATATGCGCGGGCGCCCCCAGCATTTT. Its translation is CASSQDMRGRPQHF.

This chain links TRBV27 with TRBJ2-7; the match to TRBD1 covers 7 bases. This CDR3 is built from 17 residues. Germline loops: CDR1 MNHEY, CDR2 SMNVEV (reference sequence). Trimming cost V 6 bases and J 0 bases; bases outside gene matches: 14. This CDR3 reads CASRGDRDGGSSYEQYF. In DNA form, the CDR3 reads TGTGCCAGCAGGGGAGACAGGGATGGAGGCAGCTCCTACGAGCAGTACTTC.

The CDR3 nucleotides read TGTGCCAGCAGCTTAGCGCTAGCGGGAGGAAATCAAGAGACCCAGTACTTC. This translates into CASSLALAGGNQETQYF. The chain links TRBV11-2 to TRBJ2-5; 11 nucleotides match TRBD2. The junction had 6 bases not matched to a gene; V was cut back by 1 base and J by 2 bases. Germline V gene lookup returns CDR1 SGHAT and CDR2 FQNNGV. The length of the CDR3 is 17 residues.

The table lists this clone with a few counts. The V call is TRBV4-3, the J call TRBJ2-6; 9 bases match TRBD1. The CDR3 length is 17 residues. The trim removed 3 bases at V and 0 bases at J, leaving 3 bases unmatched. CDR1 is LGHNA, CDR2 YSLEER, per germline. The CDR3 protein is CASSHGQGTSGANVLTF. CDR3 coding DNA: TGCGCCAGCAGCCACGGACAGGGGACCTCTGGGGCCAACGTCCTGACTTTC.

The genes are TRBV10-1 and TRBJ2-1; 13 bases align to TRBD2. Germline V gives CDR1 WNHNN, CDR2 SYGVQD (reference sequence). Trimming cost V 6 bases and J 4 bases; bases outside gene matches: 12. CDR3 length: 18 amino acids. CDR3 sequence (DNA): TGCGCCAGCAGCCCTGGGATGACTAGCGGGAGGAGGTACAATGAGCAGTTCTTC. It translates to CASSPGMTSGRRYNEQFF.

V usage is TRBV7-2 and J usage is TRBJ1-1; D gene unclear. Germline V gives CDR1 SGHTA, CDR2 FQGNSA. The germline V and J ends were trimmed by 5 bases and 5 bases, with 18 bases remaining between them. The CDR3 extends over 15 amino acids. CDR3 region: CASSPPASTRTEAFF. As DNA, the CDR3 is TGTGCCAGCAGCCCCCCCGCCTCTACTCGGACTGAAGCTTTCTTT.

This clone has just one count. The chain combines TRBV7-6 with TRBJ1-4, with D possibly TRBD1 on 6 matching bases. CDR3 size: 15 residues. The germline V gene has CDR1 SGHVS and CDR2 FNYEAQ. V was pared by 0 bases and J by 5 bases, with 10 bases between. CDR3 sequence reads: CASSLATGKNEKLFF. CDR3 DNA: TGTGCCAGCAGCTTAGCGACAGGCAAAAATGAAAAACTGTTTTTT.

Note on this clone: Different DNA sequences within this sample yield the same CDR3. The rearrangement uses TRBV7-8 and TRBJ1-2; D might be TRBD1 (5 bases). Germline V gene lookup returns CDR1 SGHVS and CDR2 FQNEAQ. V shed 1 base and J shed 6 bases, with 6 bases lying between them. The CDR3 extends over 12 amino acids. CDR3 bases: TGTGCCAGCAGCTTAGTAGGGGATGGCTACACCTTC. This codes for CASSLVGDGYTF.

In DNA, the CDR3 is TGTGCCAGCAGCGCCTACTCGACAGGGGGCGAGCCCGCTTTCTTT. This sequence encodes CASSAYSTGGEPAFF. This chain links TRBV9 with TRBJ1-1; 10 nucleotides match TRBD1. CDR1 SGDLS and CDR2 YYNGEE come from the germline V gene. The V and J ends lost 3 bases and 11 bases, in that order; junction bases with no gene match: 13. The CDR3 spans 15 residues.

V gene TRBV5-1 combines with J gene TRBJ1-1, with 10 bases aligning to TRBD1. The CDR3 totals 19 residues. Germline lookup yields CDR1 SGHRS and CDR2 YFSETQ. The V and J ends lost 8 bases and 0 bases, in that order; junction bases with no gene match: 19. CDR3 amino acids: CASRTGTGAPPGMNTEAFF. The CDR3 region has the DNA TGCGCCAGTAGAACCGGGACAGGGGCTCCTCCCGGAATGAACACTGAAGCTTTCTTT. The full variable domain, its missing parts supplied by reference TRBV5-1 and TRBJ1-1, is KAGVTQTPRYLIKTRGQQVTLSCSPISGHRSVSWYQQTPGQGLQFLFEYFSETQRNKGNFPGRFSGRQFSNSRSEMNVSTLELGDSALYLCASRTGTGAPPGMNTEAFFGQGTRLTVV.

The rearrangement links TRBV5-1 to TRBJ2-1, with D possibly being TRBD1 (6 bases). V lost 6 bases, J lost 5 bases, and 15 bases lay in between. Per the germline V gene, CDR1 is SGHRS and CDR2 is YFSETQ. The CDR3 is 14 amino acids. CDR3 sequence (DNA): TGCGCCAGCACCGAGGACAGATGGAACAATGAGCAGTTCTTC. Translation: CASTEDRWNNEQFF.

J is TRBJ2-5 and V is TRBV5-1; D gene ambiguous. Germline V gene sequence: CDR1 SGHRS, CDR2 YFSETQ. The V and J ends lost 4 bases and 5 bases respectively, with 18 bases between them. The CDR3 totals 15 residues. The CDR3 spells CASSLSATRPETQYF. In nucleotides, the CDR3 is TGCGCCAGCAGCCTAAGCGCGACCCGACCCGAGACCCAGTACTTC.

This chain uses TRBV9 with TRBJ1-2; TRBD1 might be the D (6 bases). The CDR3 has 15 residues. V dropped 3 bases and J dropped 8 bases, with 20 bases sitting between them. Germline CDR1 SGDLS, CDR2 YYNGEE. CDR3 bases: TGTGCCAGCAGCGCTCAGCCCGGGCCCCAGGGGGGCTACACCTTC. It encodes CASSAQPGPQGGYTF.

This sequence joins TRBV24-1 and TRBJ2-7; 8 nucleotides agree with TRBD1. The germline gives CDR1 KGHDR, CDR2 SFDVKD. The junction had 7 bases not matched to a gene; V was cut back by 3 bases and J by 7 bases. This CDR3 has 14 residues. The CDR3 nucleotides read TGTGCCACCAGTGATCCCGGGACAGGTGGGGAGCAGTACTTC. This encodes CATSDPGTGGEQYF.

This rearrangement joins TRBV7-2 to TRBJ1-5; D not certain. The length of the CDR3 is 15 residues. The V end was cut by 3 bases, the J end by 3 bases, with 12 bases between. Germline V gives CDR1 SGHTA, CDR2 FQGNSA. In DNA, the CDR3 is TGTGCCAGCAGCTTTGAGGCTACACACAATCAGCCCCAGCATTTT. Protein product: CASSFEATHNQPQHF.

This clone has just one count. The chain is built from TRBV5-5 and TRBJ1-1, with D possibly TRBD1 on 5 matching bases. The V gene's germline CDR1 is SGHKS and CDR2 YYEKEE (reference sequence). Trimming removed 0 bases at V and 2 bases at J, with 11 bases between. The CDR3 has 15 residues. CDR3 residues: CASSLGARGNTEAFF. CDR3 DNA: TGTGCCAGCAGCTTGGGGGCTAGGGGCAACACTGAAGCTTTCTTT.

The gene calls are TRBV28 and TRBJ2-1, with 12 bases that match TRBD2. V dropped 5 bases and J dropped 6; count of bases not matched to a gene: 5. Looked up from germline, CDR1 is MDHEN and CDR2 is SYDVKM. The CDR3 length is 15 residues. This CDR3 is CASSTLAGGFNEQFF. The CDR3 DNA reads TGTGCCAGCAGTACCCTAGCGGGAGGGTTCAATGAGCAGTTCTTC.

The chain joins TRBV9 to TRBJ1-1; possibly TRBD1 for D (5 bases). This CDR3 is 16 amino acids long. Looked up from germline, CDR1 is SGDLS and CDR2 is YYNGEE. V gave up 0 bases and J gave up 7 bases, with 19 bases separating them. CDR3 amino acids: CASSVGRGGPQGEAFF. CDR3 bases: TGTGCCAGCAGCGTAGGTAGGGGAGGCCCCCAGGGTGAAGCTTTCTTT.

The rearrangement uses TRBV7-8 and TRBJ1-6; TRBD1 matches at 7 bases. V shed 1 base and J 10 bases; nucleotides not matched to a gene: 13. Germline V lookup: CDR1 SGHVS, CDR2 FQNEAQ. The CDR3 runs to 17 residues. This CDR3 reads CASSLVVGDRSGSPLHF. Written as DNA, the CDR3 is TGTGCCAGCAGCTTAGTCGTCGGGGACAGATCAGGCTCACCCCTCCACTTT.

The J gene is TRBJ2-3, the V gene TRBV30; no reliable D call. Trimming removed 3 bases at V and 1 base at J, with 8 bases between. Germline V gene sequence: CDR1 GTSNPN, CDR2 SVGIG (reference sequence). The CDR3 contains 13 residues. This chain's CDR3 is CAWSGQGTDTQYF. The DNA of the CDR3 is TGTGCCTGGAGCGGTCAGGGCACAGATACGCAGTATTTT.

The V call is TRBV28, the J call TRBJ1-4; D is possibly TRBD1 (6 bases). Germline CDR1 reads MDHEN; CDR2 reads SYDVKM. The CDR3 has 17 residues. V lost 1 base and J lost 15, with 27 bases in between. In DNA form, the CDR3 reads TGTGCCAGCAGTTTATTACAGGGACCCCCGAGCCTGCAAAGAATGTTTTTT. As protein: CASSLLQGPPSLQRMFF.

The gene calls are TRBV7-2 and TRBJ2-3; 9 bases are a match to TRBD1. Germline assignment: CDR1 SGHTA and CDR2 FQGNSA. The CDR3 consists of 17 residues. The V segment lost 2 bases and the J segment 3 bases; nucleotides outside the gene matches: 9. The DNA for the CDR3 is TGTGCCAGCAGCTTATTAGTAGGGACAGGGACTACAGATACGCAGTATTTT. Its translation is CASSLLVGTGTTDTQYF.

The CDR3 spells CASSFAGGTDTQYF. CDR3 in DNA: TGTGCCAGCAGTTTCGCGGGGGGGACAGATACGCAGTATTTT. The chain links TRBV6-5 to TRBJ2-3, with TRBD2 identical over 9 bases. The CDR3 sequence is 14 residues long. The germline gives CDR1 MNHEY, CDR2 SVGAGI. After removal of 4 bases from V and 3 bases from J, the junction contained 2 bases not matched to a gene.

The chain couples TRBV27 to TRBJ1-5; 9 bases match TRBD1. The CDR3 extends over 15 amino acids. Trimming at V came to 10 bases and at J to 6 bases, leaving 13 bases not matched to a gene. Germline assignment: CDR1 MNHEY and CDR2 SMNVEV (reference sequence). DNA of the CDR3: TGTGCCACCCTCCCGGGACAGGGTCTCGGTCAGCCCCAGCATTTT. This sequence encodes CATLPGQGLGQPQHF.

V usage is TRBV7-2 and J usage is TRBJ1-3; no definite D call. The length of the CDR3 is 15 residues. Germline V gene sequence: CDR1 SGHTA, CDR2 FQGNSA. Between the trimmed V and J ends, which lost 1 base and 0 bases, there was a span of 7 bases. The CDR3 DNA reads TGTGCCAGCAGCTTAGGACCTAGCTCTGGAAACACCATATATTTT. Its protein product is CASSLGPSSGNTIYF. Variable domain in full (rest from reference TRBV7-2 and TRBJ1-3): GAGVSQSPSNKVTEKGKDVELRCDPISGHTALYWYRQSLGQGLEFLIYFQGNSAPDKSGLPSDRFSAERTGGSVSTLTIQRTQQEDSAVYLCASSLGPSSGNTIYFGEGSWLTVV.